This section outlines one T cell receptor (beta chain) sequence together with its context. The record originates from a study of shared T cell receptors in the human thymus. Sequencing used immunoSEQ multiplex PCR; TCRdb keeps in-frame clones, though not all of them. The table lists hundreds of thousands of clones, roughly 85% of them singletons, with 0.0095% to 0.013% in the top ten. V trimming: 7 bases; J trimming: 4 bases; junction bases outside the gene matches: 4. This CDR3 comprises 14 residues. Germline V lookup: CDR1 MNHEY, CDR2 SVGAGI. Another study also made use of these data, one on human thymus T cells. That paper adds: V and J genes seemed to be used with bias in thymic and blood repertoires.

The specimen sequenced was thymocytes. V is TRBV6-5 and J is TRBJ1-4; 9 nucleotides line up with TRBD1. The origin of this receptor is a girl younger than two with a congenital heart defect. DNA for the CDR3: TGTGCCAGCACCCGACAGGGGGGTAATGAAAAACTGTTTTTT. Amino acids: CASTRQGGNEKLFF.